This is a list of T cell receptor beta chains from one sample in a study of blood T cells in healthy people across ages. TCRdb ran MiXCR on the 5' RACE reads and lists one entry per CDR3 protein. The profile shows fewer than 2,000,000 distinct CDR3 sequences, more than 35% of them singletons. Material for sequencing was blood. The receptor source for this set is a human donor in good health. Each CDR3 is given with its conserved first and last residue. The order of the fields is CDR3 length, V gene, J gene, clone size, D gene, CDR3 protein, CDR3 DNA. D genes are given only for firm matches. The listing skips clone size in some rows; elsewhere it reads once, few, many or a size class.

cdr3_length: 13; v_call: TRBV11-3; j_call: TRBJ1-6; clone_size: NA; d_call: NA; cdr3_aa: CASSPDMFSPLHF; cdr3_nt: TGTGCCAGCAGCCCTGACATGTTTTCACCCCTCCACTTT
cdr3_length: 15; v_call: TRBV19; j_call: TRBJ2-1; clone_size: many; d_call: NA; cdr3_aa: CASSIVDSSYNEQFF; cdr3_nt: TGTGCCAGTAGTATAGTCGACAGCTCCTACAATGAGCAGTTCTTC
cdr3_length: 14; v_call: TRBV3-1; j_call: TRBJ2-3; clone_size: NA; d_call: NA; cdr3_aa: CASSQGPQADTQYF; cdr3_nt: TGTGCCAGCAGCCAAGGGCCTCAAGCAGATACGCAGTATTTT
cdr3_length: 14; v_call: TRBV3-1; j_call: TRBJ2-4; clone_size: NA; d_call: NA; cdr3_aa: CASSQDLVLDIQYF; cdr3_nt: TGTGCCAGCAGCCAAGATTTAGTTTTGGACATTCAGTACTTC
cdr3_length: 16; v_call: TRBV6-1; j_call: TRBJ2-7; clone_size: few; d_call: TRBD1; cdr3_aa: CASNGIRDRGPYEQYF; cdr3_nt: TGTGCCAGCAACGGGATCCGGGACAGGGGGCCTTACGAGCAGTACTTC
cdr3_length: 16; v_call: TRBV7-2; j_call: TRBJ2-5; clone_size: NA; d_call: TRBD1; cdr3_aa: CASSLRDRGRRETQYF; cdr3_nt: TGTGCCAGCAGCCTCCGGGACAGGGGGCGCCGTGAGACCCAGTACTTC
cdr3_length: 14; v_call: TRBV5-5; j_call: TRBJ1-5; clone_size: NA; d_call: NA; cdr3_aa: CASSYLVEGQPQHF; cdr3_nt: TGTGCCAGCAGCTACTTGGTTGAGGGGCAGCCCCAGCATTTT
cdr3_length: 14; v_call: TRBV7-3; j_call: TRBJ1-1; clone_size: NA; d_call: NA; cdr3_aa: CASSFGGGETEAFF; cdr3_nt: TGTGCCAGCAGCTTCGGCGGGGGGGAGACTGAAGCTTTCTTT
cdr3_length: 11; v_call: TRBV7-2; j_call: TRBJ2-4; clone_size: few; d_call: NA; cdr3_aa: CASAAGNIQYF; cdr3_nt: TGTGCCAGCGCGGCGGGGAACATTCAGTACTTC
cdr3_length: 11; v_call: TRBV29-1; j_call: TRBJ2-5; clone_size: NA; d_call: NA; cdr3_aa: CSVDVQGQQYF; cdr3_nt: TGCAGCGTTGATGTACAGGGCCAGCAGTACTTC
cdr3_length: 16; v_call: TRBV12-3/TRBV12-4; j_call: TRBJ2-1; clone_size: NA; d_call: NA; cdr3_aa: CASSLGRFRVRNEQFF; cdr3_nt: TGTGCCAGCAGTTTAGGTCGGTTCAGGGTCAGGAATGAGCAGTTCTTC
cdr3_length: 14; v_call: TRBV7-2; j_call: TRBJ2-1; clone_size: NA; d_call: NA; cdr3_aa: CASSRALKGGEQFF; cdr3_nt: TGTGCCAGCAGCCGTGCCCTTAAGGGTGGTGAGCAGTTCTTC
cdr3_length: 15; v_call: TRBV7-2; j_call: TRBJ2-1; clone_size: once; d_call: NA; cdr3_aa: CASSFGVDPYNEQFF; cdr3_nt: TGTGCCAGCAGCTTCGGAGTAGATCCCTACAATGAGCAGTTCTTC
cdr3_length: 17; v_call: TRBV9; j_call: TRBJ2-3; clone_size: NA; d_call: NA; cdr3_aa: CASSVEGTPMGTDTQYF; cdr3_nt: TGTGCCAGCAGCGTAGAGGGGACCCCAATGGGCACAGATACGCAGTATTTT
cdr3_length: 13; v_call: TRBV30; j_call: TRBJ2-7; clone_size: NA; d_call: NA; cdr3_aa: CAWSDGTLYEQYF; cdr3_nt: TGTGCCTGGAGCGACGGGACACTCTACGAGCAGTACTTC
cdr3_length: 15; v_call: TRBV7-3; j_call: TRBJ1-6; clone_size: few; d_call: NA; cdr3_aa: CASSLGFPDNSPLHF; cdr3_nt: TGTGCCAGCAGCTTAGGTTTCCCCGATAATTCGCCCCTCCACTTT
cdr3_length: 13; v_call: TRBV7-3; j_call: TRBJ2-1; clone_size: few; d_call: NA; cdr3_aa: CASSPPKGNEQFF; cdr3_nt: TGTGCCAGCAGCCCCCCGAAGGGGAATGAGCAGTTCTTC
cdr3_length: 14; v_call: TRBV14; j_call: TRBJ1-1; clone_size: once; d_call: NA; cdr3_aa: CASSQLGENTEAFF; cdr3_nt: TGTGCCAGCAGCCAACTTGGAGAGAACACTGAAGCTTTCTTT
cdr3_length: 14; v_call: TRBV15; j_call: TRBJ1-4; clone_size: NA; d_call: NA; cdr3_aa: CATSSGTTNEKLFF; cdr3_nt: TGTGCCACCAGCAGCGGGACCACTAATGAAAAACTGTTTTTT
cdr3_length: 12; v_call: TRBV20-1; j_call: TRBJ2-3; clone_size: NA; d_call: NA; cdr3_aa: CSARLGTDTQYF; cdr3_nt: TGCAGTGCCAGACTAGGCACAGATACGCAGTATTTT
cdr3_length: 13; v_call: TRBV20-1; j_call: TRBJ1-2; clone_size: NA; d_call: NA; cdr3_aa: CSARDSGNYGYTF; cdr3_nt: TGCAGTGCTAGAGATAGCGGGAACTATGGCTACACCTTC
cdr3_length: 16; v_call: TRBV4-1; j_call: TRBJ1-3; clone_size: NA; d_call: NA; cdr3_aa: CASSQEPPVSGNTIYF; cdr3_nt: TGCGCCAGCAGCCAAGAGCCCCCAGTCTCTGGAAACACCATATATTTT
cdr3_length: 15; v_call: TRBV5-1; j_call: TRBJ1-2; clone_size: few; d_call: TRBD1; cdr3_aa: CASSPLGQGAGGYTF; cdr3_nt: TGCGCCAGCAGCCCACTAGGACAGGGGGCTGGTGGCTACACCTTC
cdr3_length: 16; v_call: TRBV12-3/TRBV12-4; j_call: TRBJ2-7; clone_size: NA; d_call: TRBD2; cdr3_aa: CASSPGLADPPDEQYF; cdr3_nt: TGTGCCAGCAGTCCCGGACTAGCGGACCCCCCGGACGAGCAGTACTTC
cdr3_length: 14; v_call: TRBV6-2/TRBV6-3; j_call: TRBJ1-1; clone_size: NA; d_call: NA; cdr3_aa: CTSSYSGRATEAFF; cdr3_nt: TGTACCAGCAGTTACTCCGGACGGGCCACTGAAGCTTTCTTT
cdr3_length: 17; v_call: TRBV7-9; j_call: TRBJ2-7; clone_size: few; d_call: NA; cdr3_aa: CASSLGPGGHSAYEQYF; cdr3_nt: TGTGCCAGCAGCTTAGGCCCGGGTGGCCATTCAGCCTACGAGCAGTACTTC
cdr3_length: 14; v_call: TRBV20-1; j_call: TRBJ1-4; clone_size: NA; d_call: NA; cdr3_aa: CSATPRQGNEKLFF; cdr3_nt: TGCAGTGCTACCCCCCGGCAGGGAAATGAAAAACTGTTTTTT
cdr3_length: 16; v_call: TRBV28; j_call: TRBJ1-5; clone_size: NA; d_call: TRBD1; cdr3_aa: CASSPVGGLSNQPQHF; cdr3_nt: TGTGCCAGCAGTCCTGTAGGGGGCTTGAGCAATCAGCCCCAGCATTTT
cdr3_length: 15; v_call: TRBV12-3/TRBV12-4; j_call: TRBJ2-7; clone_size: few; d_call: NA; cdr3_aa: CASSSQGALSYEQYF; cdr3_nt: TGTGCCAGCAGTTCTCAGGGAGCGCTCTCCTACGAGCAGTACTTC
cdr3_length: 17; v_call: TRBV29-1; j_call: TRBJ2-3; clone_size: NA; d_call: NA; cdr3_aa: CSVEGAQGGVGTDTQYF; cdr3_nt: TGCAGCGTTGAAGGGGCACAGGGAGGAGTGGGCACAGATACGCAGTATTTT
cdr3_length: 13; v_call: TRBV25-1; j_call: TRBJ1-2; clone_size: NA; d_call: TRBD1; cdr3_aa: CASSAMGDRDITF; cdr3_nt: TGTGCCAGCAGTGCTATGGGGGACAGGGATATCACCTTC
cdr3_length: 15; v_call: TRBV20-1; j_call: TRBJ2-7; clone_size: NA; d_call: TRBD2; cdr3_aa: CSAEYTSGLSYEQYF; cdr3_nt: TGCAGTGCCGAGTATACTAGCGGCCTCTCCTACGAGCAGTACTTC
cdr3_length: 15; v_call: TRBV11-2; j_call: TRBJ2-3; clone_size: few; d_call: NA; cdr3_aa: CASSLVRRGTDTQYF; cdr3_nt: TGTGCCAGCAGCTTAGTCAGGAGAGGAACAGATACGCAGTATTTT
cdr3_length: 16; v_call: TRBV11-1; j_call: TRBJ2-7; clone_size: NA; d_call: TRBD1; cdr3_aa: CASSPVTGQGASEQYF; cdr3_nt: TGTGCCAGCAGTCCCGTAACGGGACAGGGGGCCTCCGAGCAGTACTTC
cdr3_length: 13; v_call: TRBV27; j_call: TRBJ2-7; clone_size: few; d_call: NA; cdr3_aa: CASSFSYWHEQYF; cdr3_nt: TGTGCCAGCAGTTTTAGTTATTGGCACGAGCAGTACTTC
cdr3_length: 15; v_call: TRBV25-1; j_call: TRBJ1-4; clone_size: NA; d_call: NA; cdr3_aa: CASSESGRLNEKLFF; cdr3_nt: TGTGCCAGCAGTGAATCGGGCAGGCTTAATGAAAAACTGTTTTTT
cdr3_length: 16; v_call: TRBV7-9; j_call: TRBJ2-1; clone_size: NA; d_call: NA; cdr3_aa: CASSLGTGTLNSEQFF; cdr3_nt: TGTGCCAGCAGCTTAGGCACCGGGACACTGAACAGTGAGCAGTTCTTC
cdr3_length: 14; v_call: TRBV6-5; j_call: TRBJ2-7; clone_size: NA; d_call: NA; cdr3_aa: CASSYTVDTYEQYF; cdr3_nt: TGTGCCAGCAGTTACACCGTGGACACCTACGAGCAGTACTTC
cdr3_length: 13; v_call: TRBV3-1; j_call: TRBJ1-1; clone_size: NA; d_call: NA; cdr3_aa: CASSQVENTEAFF; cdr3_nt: TGTGCCAGCAGCCAAGTCGAAAACACTGAAGCTTTCTTT
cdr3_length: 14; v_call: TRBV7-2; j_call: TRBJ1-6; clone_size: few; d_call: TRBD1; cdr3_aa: CASSWGQGFNPLHF; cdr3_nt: TGTGCCAGCAGCTGGGGACAGGGCTTTAATCCCCTCCACTTT
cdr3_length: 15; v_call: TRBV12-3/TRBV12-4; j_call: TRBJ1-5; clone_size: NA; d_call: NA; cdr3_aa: CASSPRGILSGAQHF; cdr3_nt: TGTGCCAGCAGTCCCCGCGGTATACTATCAGGAGCGCAGCATTTT
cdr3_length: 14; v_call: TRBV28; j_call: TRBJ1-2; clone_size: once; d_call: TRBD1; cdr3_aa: CASSGDRENYGYTF; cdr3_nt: TGTGCCAGCAGTGGCGACAGGGAAAACTATGGCTACACCTTC
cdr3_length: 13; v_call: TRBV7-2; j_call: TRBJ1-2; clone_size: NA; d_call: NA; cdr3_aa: CASSKQVTYGYTF; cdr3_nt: TGTGCCAGCAGTAAACAGGTGACCTATGGCTACACCTTC
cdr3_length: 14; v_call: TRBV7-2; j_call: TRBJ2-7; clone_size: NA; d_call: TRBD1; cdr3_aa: CASSPSTGIYEQYF; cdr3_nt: TGTGCCAGCAGCCCGTCGACAGGGATCTACGAGCAGTACTTC
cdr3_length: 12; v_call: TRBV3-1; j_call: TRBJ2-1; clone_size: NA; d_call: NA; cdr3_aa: CASSRGNYEQFF; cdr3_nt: TGTGCCAGCAGCCGGGGAAACTACGAGCAGTTCTTC
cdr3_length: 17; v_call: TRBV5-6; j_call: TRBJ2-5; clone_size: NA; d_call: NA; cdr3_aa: CASSSFSRPPPQETQYF; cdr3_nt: TGTGCCAGCAGCAGCTTCTCTAGACCCCCACCCCAAGAGACCCAGTACTTC
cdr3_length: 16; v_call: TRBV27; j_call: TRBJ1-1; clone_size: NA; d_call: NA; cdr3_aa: CASSSSGLGGDTEAFF; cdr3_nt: TGTGCCAGCAGCTCCTCAGGGTTAGGGGGGGACACTGAAGCTTTCTTT
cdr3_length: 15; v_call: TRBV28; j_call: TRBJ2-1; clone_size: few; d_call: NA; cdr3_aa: CASSYVGQQYNEQFF; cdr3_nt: TGTGCCAGCAGTTATGTAGGCCAGCAGTACAATGAGCAGTTCTTC
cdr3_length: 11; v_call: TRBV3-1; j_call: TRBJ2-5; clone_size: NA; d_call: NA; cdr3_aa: CASNDVGPQYF; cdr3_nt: TGTGCCAGCAATGATGTAGGGCCCCAGTACTTC
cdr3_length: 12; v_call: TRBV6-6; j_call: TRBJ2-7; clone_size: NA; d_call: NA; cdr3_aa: CAGSYSLYEQYF; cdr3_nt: TGTGCCGGCAGTTACTCCCTCTACGAGCAGTACTTC